This TCR beta chain was sequenced for a study of blood T cell repertoires in COVID-19. Study details: Acute and convalescent COVID-19 samples came from the United States, Italy and Spain. From T cells, B-cell-depleted T cells, or PBMCs came the material, which was cDNA or gDNA.

In the source study's methods: Reference gene primers were amplified, and this amplification served to estimate nucleated cell counts. The data were produced by immunoSEQ multiplex PCR, yet TCRdb's version contains in-frame clones alone and is incomplete. That table supplies the V and J calls and clone size; D and trimming were determined from the DNA. Among 150,000 to 200,000 clones listed, around 87% were seen once. Germline loops: CDR1 KGHSH, CDR2 LQKENI. V shed 4 bases and J shed 1 base, with 13 bases lying between them. The CDR3 loop spans 15 amino acids. This TCR was recovered from a man aged 40-49 years with active or convalescent COVID-19. Input material: peripheral blood. The chain couples TRBV18 to TRBJ1-1; D is unresolved. CDR3 nucleotide sequence: TGTGCCAGCTCACGATGGGAGGCGGGGAACACTGAAGCTTTCTTT. Translated, it gives CASSRWEAGNTEAFF.